This is a list of T cell receptor beta chains from one sample in a study of neurological immune-mediated disorders. TCRdb re-derived calls from the 5' RACE reads in MiXCR, one entry per CDR3 protein. The table records around 90,000 distinct CDR3 sequences, under 15% of them present only once. The sequenced material came from PBMCs. The receptors stem from a female donor with HTLV-1-associated myelopathy (HAM/TSP). CDR3s include the opening cysteine and the closing phenylalanine or tryptophan. The D gene is left open where the match is weak. The size entry is marked missing in some rows and otherwise reads once, few, many or a size class.

J gene | D gene | clone size | V gene | CDR3 DNA | CDR3 protein
TRBJ1-2 | TRBD1 | many | TRBV28 | TGTGCCAGCAGTTTTAACCATCCCGACAGGGTCGGCTATGGCTACACCTTC | CASSFNHPDRVGYGYTF
TRBJ1-5 | - | - | TRBV30 | TGTGCCTGGAGTAAAGGGAGCAATCAGCCCCAGCATTTT | CAWSKGSNQPQHF
TRBJ1-5 | - | many | TRBV12-3/TRBV12-4 | TGTGCCAGCAGTTTTCGGGGGGGGAACACTCAGCCCCAGCATTTT | CASSFRGGNTQPQHF
TRBJ2-7 | - | many | TRBV7-9 | TGTGCCAGCAGCTTAGTAGGATACGAGCAGTACTTC | CASSLVGYEQYF
TRBJ1-5 | TRBD1 | many | TRBV12-3/TRBV12-4 | TGTGCCAGCAGAAAGGGGGCACAGCCCCAGCATTTT | CASRKGAQPQHF
TRBJ2-1 | - | many | TRBV29-1 | TGCAGCGTTGAACGCGCTTACAATGAGCAGTTCTTC | CSVERAYNEQFF
TRBJ2-2 | TRBD1 | many | TRBV7-9 | TGTGCCACCCTTCGGGACAGGGAGACCGGGGAGCTGTTTTTT | CATLRDRETGELFF
TRBJ2-4 | - | many | TRBV29-1 | TGCAGCGTCACCGAAGGGAAAAACATTCAGTACTTC | CSVTEGKNIQYF
TRBJ1-2 | - | many | TRBV7-9 | TGTGCCAGCAGCTTAGCGACCGGCTACACCTTC | CASSLATGYTF
TRBJ2-3 | - | many | TRBV3-1 | TGTGCCAGCAGCCATCCCTACACAGATACGCAGTATTTT | CASSHPYTDTQYF
TRBJ2-1 | TRBD2 | many | TRBV20-1 | TGCAGTGCTAGTAGCGGGCAGAGCTCCTACAATGAGCAGTTCTTC | CSASSGQSSYNEQFF
TRBJ2-7 | TRBD2 | many | TRBV12-3/TRBV12-4 | TGTGCCAGCAGTTTCCTAGCGGGGGCCTACGAGCAGTACTTC | CASSFLAGAYEQYF
TRBJ1-2 | - | many | TRBV4-2 | TGTGCCAGCAGCCAAGACGAGGGCCGCTCCTTC | CASSQDEGRSF